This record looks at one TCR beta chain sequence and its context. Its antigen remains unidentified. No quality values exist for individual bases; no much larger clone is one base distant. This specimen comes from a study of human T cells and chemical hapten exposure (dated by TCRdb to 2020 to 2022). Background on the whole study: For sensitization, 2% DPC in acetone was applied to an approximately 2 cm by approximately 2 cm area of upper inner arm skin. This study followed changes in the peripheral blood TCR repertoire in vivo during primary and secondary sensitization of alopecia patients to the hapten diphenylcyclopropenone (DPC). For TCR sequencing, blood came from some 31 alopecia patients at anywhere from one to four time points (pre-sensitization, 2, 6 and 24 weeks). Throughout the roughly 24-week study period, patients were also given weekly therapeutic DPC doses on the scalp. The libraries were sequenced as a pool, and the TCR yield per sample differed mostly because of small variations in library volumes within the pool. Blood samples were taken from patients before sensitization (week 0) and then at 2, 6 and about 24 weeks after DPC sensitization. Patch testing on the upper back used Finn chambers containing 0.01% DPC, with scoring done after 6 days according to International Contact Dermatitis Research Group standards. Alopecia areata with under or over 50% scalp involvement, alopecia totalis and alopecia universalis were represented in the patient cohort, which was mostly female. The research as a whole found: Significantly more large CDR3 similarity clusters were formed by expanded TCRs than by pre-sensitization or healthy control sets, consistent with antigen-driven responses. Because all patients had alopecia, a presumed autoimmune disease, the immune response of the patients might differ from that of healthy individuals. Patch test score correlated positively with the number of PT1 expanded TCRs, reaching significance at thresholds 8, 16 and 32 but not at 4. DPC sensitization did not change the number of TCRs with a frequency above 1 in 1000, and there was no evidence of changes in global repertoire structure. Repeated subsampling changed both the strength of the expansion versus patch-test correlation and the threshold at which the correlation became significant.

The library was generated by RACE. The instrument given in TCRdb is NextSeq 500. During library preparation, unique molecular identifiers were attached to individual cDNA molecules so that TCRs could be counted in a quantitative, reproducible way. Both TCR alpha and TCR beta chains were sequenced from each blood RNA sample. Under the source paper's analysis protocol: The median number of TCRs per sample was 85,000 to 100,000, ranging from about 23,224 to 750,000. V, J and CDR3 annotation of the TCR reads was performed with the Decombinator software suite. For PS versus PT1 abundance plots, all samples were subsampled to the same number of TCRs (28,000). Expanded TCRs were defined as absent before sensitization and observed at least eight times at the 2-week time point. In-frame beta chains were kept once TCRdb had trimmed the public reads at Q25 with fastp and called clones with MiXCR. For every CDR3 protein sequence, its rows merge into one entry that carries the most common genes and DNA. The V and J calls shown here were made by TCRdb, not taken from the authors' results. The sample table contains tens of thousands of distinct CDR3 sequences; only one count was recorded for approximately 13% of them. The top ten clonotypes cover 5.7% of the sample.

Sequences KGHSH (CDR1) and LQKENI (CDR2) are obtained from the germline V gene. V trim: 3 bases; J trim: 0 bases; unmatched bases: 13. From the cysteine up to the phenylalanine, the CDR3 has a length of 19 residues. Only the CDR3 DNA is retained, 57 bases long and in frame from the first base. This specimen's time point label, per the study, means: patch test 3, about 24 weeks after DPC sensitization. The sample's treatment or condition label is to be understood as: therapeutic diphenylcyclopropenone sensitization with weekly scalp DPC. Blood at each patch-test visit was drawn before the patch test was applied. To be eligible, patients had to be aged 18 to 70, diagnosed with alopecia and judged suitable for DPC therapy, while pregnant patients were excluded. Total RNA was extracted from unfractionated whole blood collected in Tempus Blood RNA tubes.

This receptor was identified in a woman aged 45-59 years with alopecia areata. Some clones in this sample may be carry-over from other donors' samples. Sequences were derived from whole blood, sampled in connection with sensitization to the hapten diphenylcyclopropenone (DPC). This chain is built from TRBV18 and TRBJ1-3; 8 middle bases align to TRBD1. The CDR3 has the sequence CASSPMRVGQVDSGNTIYF. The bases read TGTGCCAGCTCACCCATGAGAGTGGGACAGGTCGACTCTGGAAACACCATATATTTT.